One and the same sample provided the 26 T cell receptor beta chains below, sequenced in a study of cytomegalovirus exposure and HLA in healthy donors. PCR amplification relied on 60 Vbeta primers (plus 13 Jbeta primers). TCRdb's copy holds only in-frame clones and misses some; the assay was immunoSEQ multiplex PCR. This table holds about 210,000 clones, 80% to 90% found once. Source material: PBMCs. Receptor source: a man between 25 and 39 years old in good health and CMV-seronegative.

This clone was seen just once. The V gene is TRBV5-6, the J gene TRBJ1-1; 7 nucleotides match TRBD1. J gave up 3 bases and V 2 bases, and 7 bases lay outside the gene matches. Looked up from germline, CDR1 is SGHDT and CDR2 is YYEEEE. There are 15 residues in the CDR3. Here the CDR3 reads CASSFGGGFDTEAFF. The CDR3 DNA follows: TGTGCCAGCAGCTTCGGAGGGGGCTTCGACACTGAAGCTTTCTTT.

The sample holds one count of this clone. This chain uses TRBV10-3 with TRBJ2-5; possible D gene TRBD2, 7 bases. From germline, CDR1 is ENHRY and CDR2 SYGVKD. The V end was cut by 3 bases, the J end by 5 bases, with 16 bases between. CDR3 size: 15 residues. The CDR3: CAISESGGRSETQYF. The CDR3 DNA sequence: TGTGCCATCAGTGAATCGGGGGGCCGGTCGGAGACCCAGTACTTC.

The chain uses TRBV11-3 and TRBJ2-3, with D perhaps TRBD1 (5 bases). Trimming shortened V by 5 bases and J by 3 bases, and 15 bases separated the two germline ends. This CDR3 is 15 amino acids long. Germline V gene data show CDR1 as SGHNT and CDR2 as YENEEA. As DNA, the CDR3 is TGTGCCAGCAGCGCGGAGCTGGGGCCGACAGATACGCAGTATTTT. It yields the protein CASSAELGPTDTQYF.

The chain joins TRBV7-9 to TRBJ1-2, with D perhaps TRBD1 (5 bases). The CDR3 is 14 residues long. Per germline, CDR1 SEHNR and CDR2 FQNEAQ (reference sequence). Between the trimmed V and J ends, which lost 7 bases and 2 bases, there was a span of 14 bases. The CDR3: CASTYRGGNYGYTF. CDR3 bases: TGTGCCAGCACTTACCGGGGGGGGAACTATGGCTACACCTTC.

The rearrangement uses TRBV29-1 and TRBJ2-7, with TRBD2 identical over 7 bases. The V gene end was trimmed by 1 base and the J gene end by 9 bases; junction bases not matched to a gene: 9. Germline CDR1 and CDR2: SQVTM and ANQGSEA. This CDR3 spans 13 amino acids. For the CDR3, the DNA is TGCAGCGTTGAAGGCGGGGGACTGGGTGTGCAGTACTTC. Encoded protein: CSVEGGGLGVQYF.

This clone has a handful of counts. The chain links TRBV27 to TRBJ2-7; D remains ambiguous. The CDR3 spans 13 residues. Germline V gene data show CDR1 as MNHEY and CDR2 as SMNVEV (reference sequence). Between the trimmed V and J ends, which lost 2 bases and 2 bases, there was a span of 7 bases. This CDR3 is CASSLGSTYEQYF. In DNA form, the CDR3 reads TGTGCCAGCAGTTTAGGCAGTACCTACGAGCAGTACTTC.

The CDR3 protein is CASSLGPGGVNTEAFF. CDR3 in DNA: TGTGCCAGCAGCTTAGGGCCGGGGGGAGTGAACACTGAAGCTTTCTTT. V gene TRBV7-8 combines with J gene TRBJ1-1, with a tentative D call TRBD1 (5 bases). CDR1 is SGHVS and CDR2 is FQNEAQ in the germline V gene. V was pared by 1 base and J by 0 bases, with 12 bases between. The CDR3 loop spans 16 amino acids.

This CDR3 reads CASSAEGVGNSPLHF. The DNA for the CDR3 is TGTGCCAGCAGCGCAGAGGGAGTCGGTAATTCACCCCTCCACTTT. The chain uses TRBV9 and TRBJ1-6; D gene ambiguous. The CDR3 has 15 residues. Trimming pared 3 bases from V and 6 bases from J, leaving 13 bases between. The germline gives CDR1 SGDLS, CDR2 YYNGEE.

The V gene is TRBV28, the J gene TRBJ2-1; the match to TRBD2 covers 8 bases. The CDR3 has 15 residues. Germline assignment: CDR1 MDHEN and CDR2 SYDVKM. Trimming cost V 4 bases and J 7 bases; bases outside gene matches: 9. CDR3 amino acids: CASSSLPRLANEQFF. Here the CDR3 DNA reads TGTGCCAGCAGTTCCTTGCCCCGACTAGCGAATGAGCAGTTCTTC.

The chain employs TRBV9 and TRBJ1-3, with TRBD1 identical over 7 bases. The V gene end was trimmed by 3 bases and the J gene end by 3 bases; junction bases not matched to a gene: 6. The germline CDR1 and CDR2 sequences are SGDLS and YYNGEE. The CDR3 consists of 15 residues. The DNA for the CDR3 is TGTGCCAGCAGCGCCCAGACAGGGCTTGGAAACACCATATATTTT. It translates to CASSAQTGLGNTIYF.

The chain has TRBV18 and TRBJ2-7, with D perhaps matching TRBD1 (6 bases). This CDR3 is built from 17 residues. In germline, CDR1 is KGHSH, CDR2 LQKENI. Trimming shortened V by 4 bases and J by 4 bases, and 23 bases separated the two germline ends. The CDR3 coding sequence is TGTGCCAGCTCACGCCGGATCGAGTTAGACAGGTGGTACGAGCAGTACTTC. This translates into CASSRRIELDRWYEQYF.

This clone turned up a few times. The sample carries other DNA sequences with the same CDR3. The rearrangement uses TRBV6-1 and TRBJ1-2, with TRBD1 as a possible D gene (5 bases). CDR3 size: 12 residues. Between the trimmed V and J ends, which lost 6 bases and 5 bases, there was a span of 10 bases. Germline V gene data show CDR1 as MNHNS and CDR2 as SASEGT. CDR3 bases: TGTGCCAGCAGCGGTGGGACTTATGGCTACACCTTC. Its protein is CASSGGTYGYTF.

This clone was recorded a few times. The rearrangement joins TRBV6-5 to TRBJ2-7, with TRBD2 matching over 7 bases. The CDR3 sequence is 14 residues long. V lost 6 bases to trimming and J lost 6 bases; unmatched junction nucleotides: 11. Looked up from germline, CDR1 is MNHEY and CDR2 is SVGAGI. The CDR3 DNA reads TGTGCCAGCAGGAATCCGGGGGGAGGAGGCGAGCAGTACTTC. Protein sequence: CASRNPGGGGEQYF.

The sample holds a few counts of this clone. This sequence joins TRBV6-5 and TRBJ2-7; tentatively, D is TRBD1 (6 bases). Per the germline V gene, CDR1 is MNHEY and CDR2 is SVGAGI. The CDR3 is 16 amino acids. V lost 2 bases to trimming and J lost 0 bases, with 14 bases between them. The CDR3 here is CASSYGTPGSSYEQYF. CDR3 coding DNA: TGTGCCAGCAGTTACGGGACACCAGGGAGCTCCTACGAGCAGTACTTC.

This rearrangement joins TRBV7-8 to TRBJ1-1; no reliable D call. There are 15 residues in the CDR3. Germline V gene data show CDR1 as SGHVS and CDR2 as FQNEAQ. V was trimmed by 1 base and J by 0 bases, leaving 9 bases between them. The CDR3 sequence is CASSLGLGVNTEAFF. DNA for the CDR3: TGTGCCAGCAGCTTAGGCCTGGGAGTGAACACTGAAGCTTTCTTT.

This chain links TRBV19 with TRBJ2-7; 9 bases map to TRBD1. The ends lost 3 bases at V and 0 bases at J; junction bases unmatched: 6. Germline CDR1 LNHDA, CDR2 SQIVND (reference sequence). This CDR3 comprises 16 residues. The CDR3 sequence is CASSIRPGQGSYEQYF. The CDR3 DNA is TGTGCCAGTAGTATCCGACCGGGACAGGGCTCCTACGAGCAGTACTTC.

V is TRBV4-2 and J is TRBJ1-2, with D unclear. CDR1 is LGHNA and CDR2 is YNFKEQ in the germline V gene. V gave up 0 bases and J gave up 8 bases, with 13 bases separating them. The CDR3 totals 14 residues. The CDR3 coding sequence is TGTGCCAGCAGCCAAGAGAAAGGTCCCGGGGGCTACACCTTC. This codes for CASSQEKGPGGYTF.

The gene calls are TRBV27 and TRBJ2-7; a possible D gene is TRBD2 (7 bases). The CDR3 totals 16 residues. From germline, CDR1 is MNHEY and CDR2 SMNVEV (reference sequence). V was cut by 1 base and J by 5 bases, with 18 bases left in between. The CDR3 spells CASSLYRGGGGDEQYF. The CDR3, as DNA: TGTGCCAGCAGTTTATATCGTGGCGGAGGGGGGGACGAGCAGTACTTC.

CDR3 amino acids: CASSEGTGGFKAYEQYF. In DNA form, the CDR3 reads TGCGCCAGCAGCGAGGGGACAGGGGGCTTTAAGGCCTACGAGCAGTACTTC. The gene calls are TRBV5-1 and TRBJ2-7; 12 bases match TRBD1. V lost 4 bases and J lost 2; bases outside the gene matches: 10. Germline assignment: CDR1 SGHRS and CDR2 YFSETQ. CDR3 length: 17 residues.

The chain combines TRBV7-8 with TRBJ2-7; a possible D gene is TRBD2 (6 bases). This CDR3 comprises 14 residues. Germline V lookup: CDR1 SGHVS, CDR2 FQNEAQ. V was clipped by 5 bases and J by 0 bases, with 11 bases between them. The CDR3 region is CASSSGGSSYEQYF. The CDR3 DNA reads as TGTGCCAGCAGCAGTGGGGGGTCCTCCTACGAGCAGTACTTC.

This clone was seen a few times. This sequence joins TRBV4-2 and TRBJ2-7; D is undetermined. Trimming shortened V by 1 base and J by 3 bases, and 16 bases separated the two germline ends. This CDR3 has 16 residues. The V gene's germline CDR1 is LGHNA and CDR2 YNFKEQ. CDR3 sequence: CASSQVRGGLDYEQYF. The DNA for the CDR3 is TGTGCCAGCAGCCAAGTTAGAGGCGGTCTCGACTACGAGCAGTACTTC.

The chain has TRBV27 and TRBJ1-6, with a possible D match to TRBD1 (6 bases). Germline values: CDR1 MNHEY, CDR2 SMNVEV (reference sequence). Trimming pared 3 bases from V and 10 bases from J, leaving 16 bases between. The CDR3 length is 15 residues. For the CDR3, the DNA is TGTGCCAGCAGTTTGGGCAGGGGAATTGTATCACCCCTCCACTTT. Protein: CASSLGRGIVSPLHF.

The gene calls are TRBV28 and TRBJ1-2; 8 bases are shared with TRBD1. The CDR3 is 13 residues long. Germline V gene sequence: CDR1 MDHEN, CDR2 SYDVKM. The junction had 3 bases not matched to a gene; V was cut back by 1 base and J by 8 bases. In DNA, the CDR3 is TGTGCCAGCAGTTTATTCAGGGGGCAAGGCTACACCTTC. Translated: CASSLFRGQGYTF.

V is TRBV6-1 and J is TRBJ2-7, with a tentative D call TRBD1 (5 bases). The V gene lost 6 bases and the J gene lost 1 base, with 10 bases spanning the gap. The CDR3 consists of 13 residues. Germline assignment: CDR1 MNHNS and CDR2 SASEGT. The CDR3, as DNA: TGTGCCAGCAGCCTGACAGTTTCCTACGAGCAGTACTTC. Protein sequence: CASSLTVSYEQYF.

In regard to this clone: The junction does not match germline at one end; this may be a read error. This chain connects TRBV11-2 to TRBJ2-7; the D gene is possibly TRBD2 (5 bases). Germline CDR1 reads SGHAT; CDR2 reads FQNNGV. CDR3 length: 11 residues. The CDR3 sequence: CASSLGSEQYF. The CDR3 DNA is TGTGCCAGCAGTTTAGGGAGCGAGCAGTACTTC.

The CDR3 here is CASKRQDSHNSPLHF. The DNA for the CDR3 is TGTGCCAGCAAAAGACAGGACAGCCATAATTCACCCCTCCACTTT. V gene TRBV27 combines with J gene TRBJ1-6, with D perhaps TRBD1 (6 bases). This CDR3 comprises 15 residues. Germline V lookup: CDR1 MNHEY, CDR2 SMNVEV (reference sequence). V gave up 7 bases and J gave up 5 bases, with 15 bases separating them.